This T cell receptor (beta chain) was recorded in a study of cytomegalovirus exposure and HLA in healthy donors (dated by TCRdb to 2017 to 2019). Describing the broader study: In an earlier analysis of about 560 of the donors, around 290 Gb of sequence data and just under 120 million unique TCR beta sequences from approximately 180 million T cells were reported. An early release covering some 640 HLA-typed donors comprised approximately 300 gigabases of sequencing data and approximately 85 million unique TCR sequences. Among the roughly 400 genotyped donors, around 81% belonged to the genetic ancestry cluster associated with self-reported Caucasian donors. The study aimed to test whether signatures of past pathogen exposure could be identified by cataloging public T cell receptors. Using immunosequencing, the study profiled T cell repertoires from roughly 650 subjects and related those repertoires to cytomegalovirus serostatus. A separate validation cohort of over a hundred different subjects was used in addition to the roughly 720-subject first cohort. The study combined high-throughput TCR immunosequencing, statistical association of individual TCRs with disease status, and machine learning to predict cytomegalovirus infection status. In a later analysis, previously published TCR beta repertoires from 600 to 850 donors were re-analyzed and high-resolution HLA genotyping was added so that TCR occurrence patterns could be studied. The later analysis used no new phenotypic data to find candidate immune exposures, relying instead on TCR beta sequences and their occurrence across donors. An earlier analysis of roughly 600 of the donors used high-throughput TCR beta sequencing to judge whether each TCR beta V gene segment behaved as functional or pseudogenic. Alongside the repertoire data, information on donor age, sex, ethnicity and CMV serostatus was compiled. In a later genetic analysis, genome-wide SNP genotypes for about 55% of the roughly 700 donors were used, and that subset was treated as a discovery cohort. All discovery cohort repertoires had been generated using a single sequencing platform. Class I and class II HLA loci were covered by the typing at four-digit resolution. Typing coverage varied by locus: roughly 629-640 donors for A, B, C, DRB1 and DQB1; approximately 520 for DQA1; more than 600 for DPA1; more than 450 for DPB1. Four or five DR-DQ haplotypes were handled as single units for association and clustering because linkage in the cohort was strong. Among some 400 genotyped donors of the cohort, an average of 235,054 unique TCR beta nucleotide sequences were sequenced per donor, roughly 18% of them non-productive. General study outcomes and caveats: A few of the identified cytomegalovirus-associated TCR beta chains were confirmed in vitro to be specific for cytomegalovirus antigens. The earlier analysis of some 560 of the donors excluded over 15 rarely observed V segments, including chromosome 9 orphons, because counts were too low. The sequencing pipeline was judged likely to have produced a cluster of highly shared sequence variants as a technical artifact. Presence/absence analyses assumed roughly uniform sequencing depth across donors, an assumption that may not hold. Several of the top co-occurrence clusters appeared to be linked to parvovirus B19, influenza, CMV and Epstein-Barr virus, according to a later analysis. According to a later analysis, TCR association rates differed among HLA loci, with DRB1 alleles showing the most associated TCRs and HLA-C alleles showing the fewest. Linkage disequilibrium might explain the correlated functional status among segregating V segments, but an unknown experimental factor could not be excluded. Only TCR beta chains were sequenced in this cohort, and the absence of alpha or paired-chain data limited detectable features. Because the 87-base-pair reads could not distinguish some IMGT-functional V segments, including TRBV6-2 and TRBV6-3, those segments were excluded. A further reported finding was that TCR beta sequences accurately predicted the HLA-A and HLA-B alleles for most subjects in the first cohort. When HLA alleles, especially DR and DQ, strongly co-occurred, attributing TCR associations to individual alleles was difficult. Cytomegalovirus status was reported to be diagnosed by the classifier with high specificity and sensitivity in both the original and validation cohorts. V-gene and J-gene trimming of TCR beta chains was associated with a missense DCLRE1C variant in a later genetic analysis, and the association was replicated in an independent cohort. A later analysis associated approximately 17,000 TCR beta sequences with specific HLA alleles at a false discovery rate of 0.05. Most TCR sequences were seen in very few donors, while some public TCRs were found in many individuals. A later analysis found that HLA-associated TCR beta chains were more clonally expanded and had lower generation probabilities than equally common non-associated chains. Because HLA typing was missing for some donors at each locus, association tests included only the typed subset. According to a later genetic analysis, donors in an Asian-associated ancestry cluster had fewer N-insertions in productive TCRs than the approximately 610-donor mean. A total of fewer than 200 TCR beta chains were listed by the study as associated with cytomegalovirus. According to the authors, the approach could potentially be generalized to other disease states and immunological phenotypes. Broadly in line with IMGT annotations, most TCR beta V segments showed up in productive rearrangements about 87% or about 30% of the time in an earlier analysis of a few hundred of the donors. According to a later analysis, most CMV-associated TCR beta chains appeared to be HLA-restricted, and the HLA associations seemed to be driven largely by CMV exposure. The only immune exposure information available for the cohort was CMV serostatus.

V has 0 bases trimmed and J has 7 bases trimmed; junction bases matching no gene number 2. Spanning cysteine to phenylalanine, the CDR3 consists of 14 amino acids. Left in the record is the CDR3 DNA by itself, 42 bases read in frame from the first base. The germline V gene (reference sequence) gives CDR1 as MNHNY and CDR2 as SVGAGI. The library was built by means of the immunoSEQ multiplex PCR assay. The multiplex PCR relied on a mix of 60 forward primers for TCR Vbeta segments and 13 reverse primers for TCR Jbeta segments. The CDR3 region of rearranged TCR beta genes was amplified from genomic DNA with a multiplex PCR assay. On the Illumina HiSeq System, the amplified TCR beta libraries were sequenced as 87-base-pair reads. The paper's processing steps were these. In a later analysis, approximately 74 million unique TCR beta chains were counted across the roughly 670 repertoires, and around 11 million of these chains were shared by at least two donors. To remove PCR and sequencing errors, raw reads were error-corrected and collapsed into unique sequences using a nearest-neighbor algorithm that merged closely related sequences. To assign V, D and J gene segments, CDR3 sequences were aligned to IMGT reference sequences. For a sequence to be retained, a match of at least six nucleotides was required to both a V gene segment and a J gene segment. Rearrangements were classified as productive when the CDR3 lacked stop codons and remained in frame with V and J, and all other rearrangements were classified as non-productive. CDR3 was defined by IMGT convention, running from the second conserved V-encoded cysteine to the conserved J-encoded phenylalanine. Sequences without an unambiguous match to a single V gene segment were excluded from the earlier analysis of 500 to 700 of the donors. An earlier analysis of 550 to 650 of the donors classified V segments as functional when productive rearrangements were above 56.7% and as segregating when the standard deviation between donors was above 5%. A statistical classification framework was built for diagnosing cytomegalovirus status from the catalog of TCR beta chain sequences. In a later analysis, TCR nucleotide sequences were compared against IMGT/GENE-DB human TR gene sequences so that V and J genes could be assigned. A later analysis assigned CDR3 sequences and most-parsimonious VDJ recombination scenarios with the TCRdist pipeline. In a later analysis, each TCR beta chain was defined by its CDR3 amino acid sequence together with its V-gene family, and reads lacking a unique V-gene family were excluded. To address suspected cross-contamination and a sequencing artifact, a later analysis removed 592 highly shared, low-generation-probability nucleotide sequences. In a later analysis, a clonal expansion index for each public chain was calculated from normalized within-repertoire ranks of inferred template counts. A later analysis computed generation probabilities with a VDJ recombination model fitted to out-of-frame rearrangements, and checked the results against IGoR. Hypergeometric tests were used in a later analysis to score TCR-TCR, TCR-HLA and TCR-CMV co-occurrence, with a repertoire-size bias correction applied to the TCR pairs. In a later analysis, false discovery rates were estimated by permuting HLA or CMV assignments 20 times. A later analysis grouped co-occurring TCRs with DBSCAN, adding TCRdist sequence similarity when clustering within HLA-allele-positive subsets. Repertoires with fewer than 30,000 or more than 120,000 public chains, plus five repertoires with anomalous nucleotide sharing, were excluded from co-occurrence clustering. Imported from immuneACCESS, the table was reduced by TCRdb to in-frame sequences with V and J called. These copies leave out some clones; in studies compared against another copy, an unresolved V gene accounts for under half, and the cause of the remainder is not known. That table supplies the V and J calls and clone size; D and trimming were determined from the DNA. The sample table shows 200,000 or so clones, and over 65% are seen once. The ten biggest clones cover roughly 0.097% of the sample.

A remark on this clone: What this receptor recognizes is not known. No qualities accompany the bases; no much larger clone lies one base away. Other nucleotide sequences from this sample produce the same CDR3.

The cohort consisted of 600 to 750 healthy bone marrow donors. Cohort members were all nominally healthy when sampled, although unrecorded immune exposures were likely present. The donor was CMV seronegative and was included in the group of hundreds of seronegative cohort members. A peripheral blood sample was collected from each donor, and TCR beta sequencing was performed on peripheral blood mononuclear cells. The Qiagen DNeasy Blood Extraction Kit was used to extract genomic DNA from the blood cell samples. The sequencing input was PBMCs. This TCR came from a boy aged 2 to 10 in good health and CMV-seronegative. The V and J genes are TRBV6-6 and TRBJ1-4, with TRBD1 matching 7 junction bases. For the CDR3, the sequence is CASSYSTGSEKLFF. The sequenced DNA is TGTGCCAGCAGTTACTCGACAGGGAGTGAAAAACTGTTTTTT.